What follows are 4 T cell receptor beta chains derived from one specimen sequenced in a study of blood T cell repertoires in COVID-19. TCRdb's copy holds only in-frame clones and misses some; the assay was immunoSEQ multiplex PCR. Of about 71,000 clones listed, about 70% are singletons. Sequences were obtained from peripheral blood. The receptors come from a woman of 80 years or more with active or convalescent COVID-19.

The V and J genes are TRBV6-6 and TRBJ2-3, with 7 bases aligning to TRBD1. This CDR3 has 15 amino acids. J lost 1 base, V lost 6 bases, and 7 bases had no gene match. CDR1 MNHNY and CDR2 SVGAGI come from the germline V gene (reference sequence). The CDR3 protein is CASSPGTARTDTQYF. The CDR3 bases are TGTGCCAGCAGCCCAGGGACAGCGCGCACAGATACGCAGTATTTT.

The chain joins TRBV6-5 to TRBJ1-3, with D hard to call. Trimming pared 6 bases from V and 1 base from J, leaving 4 bases between. Germline V gives CDR1 MNHEY, CDR2 SVGAGI. The CDR3 loop spans 12 amino acids. The CDR3 sequence is CASSQSGNTIYF. For the CDR3, the DNA is TGTGCCAGCAGCCAATCTGGAAACACCATATATTTT.

V usage is TRBV5-6 and J usage is TRBJ1-1, with D unclear. Trimming removed 5 bases at V and 2 bases at J, with 7 bases between. In germline, CDR1 is SGHDT, CDR2 YYEEEE. There are 12 residues in the CDR3. The CDR3 DNA reads TGTGCCAGCAGTACAATAAACACTGAAGCTTTCTTT. Translating gives CASSTINTEAFF.

The chain uses TRBV5-4 and TRBJ1-2; 9 bases map to TRBD1. J lost 7 bases, V lost 4 bases, and 14 bases had no gene match. The CDR3 totals 16 residues. The germline V gene has CDR1 SGHNT and CDR2 YYREEE (reference sequence). The CDR3 DNA is TGTGCCAGCAGCGTACAGGGGGCTTCGCCCGATCTTGGCTACACCTTC. Translated: CASSVQGASPDLGYTF.